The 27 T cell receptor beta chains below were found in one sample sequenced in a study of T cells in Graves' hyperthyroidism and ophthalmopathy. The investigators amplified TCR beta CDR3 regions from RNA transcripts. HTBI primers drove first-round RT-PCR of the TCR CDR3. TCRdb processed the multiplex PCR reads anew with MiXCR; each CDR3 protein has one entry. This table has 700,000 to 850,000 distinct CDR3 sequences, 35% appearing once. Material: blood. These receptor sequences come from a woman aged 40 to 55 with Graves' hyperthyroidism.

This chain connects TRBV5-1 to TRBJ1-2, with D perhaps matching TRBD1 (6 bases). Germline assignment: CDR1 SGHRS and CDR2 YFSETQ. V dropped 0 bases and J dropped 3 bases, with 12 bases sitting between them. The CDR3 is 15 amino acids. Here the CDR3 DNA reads TGCGCCAGCAGCTTGGAACAGGGAGGTTACTATGGCTACACCTTC. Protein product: CASSLEQGGYYGYTF.

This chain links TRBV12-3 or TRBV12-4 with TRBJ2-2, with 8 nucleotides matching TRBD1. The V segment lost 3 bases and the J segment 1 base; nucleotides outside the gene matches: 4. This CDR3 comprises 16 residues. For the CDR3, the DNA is TGTGCCAGCAGTTTGTCAGGGGGCATGAACACCGGGGAGCTGTTTTTT. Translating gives CASSLSGGMNTGELFF.

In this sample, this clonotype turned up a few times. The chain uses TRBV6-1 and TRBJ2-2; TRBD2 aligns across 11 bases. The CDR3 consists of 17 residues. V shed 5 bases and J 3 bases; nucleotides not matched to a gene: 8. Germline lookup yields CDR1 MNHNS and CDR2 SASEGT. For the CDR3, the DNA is TGTGCCAGCAGTAGACCTCAGACTAGCGGGGACACCGGGGAGCTGTTTTTT. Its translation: CASSRPQTSGDTGELFF.

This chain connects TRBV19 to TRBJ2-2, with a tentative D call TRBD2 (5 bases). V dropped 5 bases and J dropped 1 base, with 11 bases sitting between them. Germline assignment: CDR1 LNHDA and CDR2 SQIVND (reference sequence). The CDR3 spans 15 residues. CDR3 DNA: TGTGCCAGTAGTTTGATGGCGGGGAACACCGGGGAGCTGTTTTTT. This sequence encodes CASSLMAGNTGELFF.

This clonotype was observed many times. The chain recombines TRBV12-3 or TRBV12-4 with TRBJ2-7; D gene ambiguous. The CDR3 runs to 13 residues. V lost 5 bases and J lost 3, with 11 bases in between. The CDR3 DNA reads TGTGCCAGCAGTGGCCGGGCCGACTACGAGCAGTACTTC. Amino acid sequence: CASSGRADYEQYF.

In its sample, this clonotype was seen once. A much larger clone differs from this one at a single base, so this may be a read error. CDR3 DNA: TGTGCCAGCAGCCAACGGGACACCTACGAGCAGTACTTC. Translating it yields CASSQRDTYEQYF. The chain has TRBV13 and TRBJ2-7; the D gene is possibly TRBD1 (6 bases). Germline-derived CDR1 and CDR2 are PRHDT and FYEKMQ (reference sequence). Trimming removed 5 bases from V and 2 bases from J, with 10 bases in between. The CDR3 extends over 13 amino acids.

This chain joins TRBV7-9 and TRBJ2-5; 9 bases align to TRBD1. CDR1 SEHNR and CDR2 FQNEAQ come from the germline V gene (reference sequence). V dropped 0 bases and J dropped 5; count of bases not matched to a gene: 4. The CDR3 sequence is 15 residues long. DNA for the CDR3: TGTGCCAGCAGCTTAGCACCGACAGGGGGGGAGACCCAGTACTTC. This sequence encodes CASSLAPTGGETQYF.

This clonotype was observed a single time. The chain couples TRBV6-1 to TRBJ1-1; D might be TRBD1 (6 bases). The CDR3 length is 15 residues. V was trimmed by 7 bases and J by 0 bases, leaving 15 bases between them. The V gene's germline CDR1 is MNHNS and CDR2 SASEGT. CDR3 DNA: TGTGCCAGCACCACGACAGGAGCCATGAACACTGAAGCTTTCTTT. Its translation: CASTTTGAMNTEAFF.

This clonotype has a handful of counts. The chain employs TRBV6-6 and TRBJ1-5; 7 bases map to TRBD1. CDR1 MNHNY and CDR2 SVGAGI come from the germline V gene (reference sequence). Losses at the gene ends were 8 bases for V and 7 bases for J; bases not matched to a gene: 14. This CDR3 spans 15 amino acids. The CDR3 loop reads CASSVSRGSDQPQHF. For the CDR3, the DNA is TGTGCCAGCTCCGTGAGCAGGGGGTCAGACCAGCCCCAGCATTTT.

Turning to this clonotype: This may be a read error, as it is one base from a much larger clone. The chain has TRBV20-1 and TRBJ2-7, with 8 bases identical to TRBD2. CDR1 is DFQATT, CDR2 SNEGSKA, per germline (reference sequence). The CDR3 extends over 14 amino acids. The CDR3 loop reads CSAPTSGQSYEPYF. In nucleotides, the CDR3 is TGCAGTGCTCCTACTAGCGGCCAATCCTACGAGCCGTACTTC.

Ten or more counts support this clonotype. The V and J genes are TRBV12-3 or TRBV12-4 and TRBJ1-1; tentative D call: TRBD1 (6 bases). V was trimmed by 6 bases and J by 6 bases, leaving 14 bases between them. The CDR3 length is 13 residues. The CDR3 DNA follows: TGTGCCAGCAGCTTTAACAGGGTTGCTGAAGCTTTCTTT. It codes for CASSFNRVAEAFF.

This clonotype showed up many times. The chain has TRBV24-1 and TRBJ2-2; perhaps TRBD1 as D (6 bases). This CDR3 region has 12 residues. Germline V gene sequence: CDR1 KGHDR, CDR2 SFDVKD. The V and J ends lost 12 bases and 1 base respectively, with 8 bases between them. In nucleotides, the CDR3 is TGTGCCGTCAGGGGGAACACCGGGGAGCTGTTTTTT. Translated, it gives CAVRGNTGELFF.

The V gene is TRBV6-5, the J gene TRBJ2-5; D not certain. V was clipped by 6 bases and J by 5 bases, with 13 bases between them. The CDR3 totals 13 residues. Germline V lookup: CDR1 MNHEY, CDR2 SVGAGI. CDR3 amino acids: CASSRRVRETQYF. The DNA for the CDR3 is TGTGCCAGCAGCCGTCGTGTCCGGGAGACCCAGTACTTC.

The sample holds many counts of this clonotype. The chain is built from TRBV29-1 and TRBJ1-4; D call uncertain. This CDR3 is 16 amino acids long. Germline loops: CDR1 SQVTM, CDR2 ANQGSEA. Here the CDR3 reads CIDPDGLNATNEKLFF. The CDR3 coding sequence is TGCATCGACCCCGACGGGCTTAATGCAACTAATGAAAAACTGTTTTTT.

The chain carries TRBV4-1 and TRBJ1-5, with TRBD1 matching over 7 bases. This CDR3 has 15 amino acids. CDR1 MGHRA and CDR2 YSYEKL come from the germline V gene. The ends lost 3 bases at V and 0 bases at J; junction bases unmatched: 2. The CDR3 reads CASSQTGNSNQPQHF. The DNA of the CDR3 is TGCGCCAGCAGCCAGACAGGGAATAGCAATCAGCCCCAGCATTTT.

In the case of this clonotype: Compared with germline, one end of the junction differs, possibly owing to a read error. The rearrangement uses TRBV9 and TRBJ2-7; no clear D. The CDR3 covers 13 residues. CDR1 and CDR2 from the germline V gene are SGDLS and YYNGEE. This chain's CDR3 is CARSLRVGYEQYF. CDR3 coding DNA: TGTGCCCGCAGCTTGCGCGTCGGCTACGAGCAGTACTTC.

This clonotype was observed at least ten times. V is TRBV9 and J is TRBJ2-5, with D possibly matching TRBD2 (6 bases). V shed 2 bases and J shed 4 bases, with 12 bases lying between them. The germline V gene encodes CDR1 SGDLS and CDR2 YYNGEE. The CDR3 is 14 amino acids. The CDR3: CASSVMGLIETQYF. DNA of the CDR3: TGTGCCAGCAGCGTGATGGGACTGATAGAGACCCAGTACTTC.

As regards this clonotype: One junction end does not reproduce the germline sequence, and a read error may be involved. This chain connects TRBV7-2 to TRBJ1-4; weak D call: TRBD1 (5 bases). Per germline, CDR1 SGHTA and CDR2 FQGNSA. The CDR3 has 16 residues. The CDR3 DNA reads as TGTGCCAGCAGCTCCCGGGGCGCAGGGACTAGTGAAAAACTGTTTTTT. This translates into CASSSRGAGTSEKLFF.

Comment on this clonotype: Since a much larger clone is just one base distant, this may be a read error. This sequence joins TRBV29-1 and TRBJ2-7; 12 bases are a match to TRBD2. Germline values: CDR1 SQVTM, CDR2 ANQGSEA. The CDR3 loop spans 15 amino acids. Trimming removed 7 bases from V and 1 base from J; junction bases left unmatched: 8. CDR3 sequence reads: CSAGLAGRPSYEQYF. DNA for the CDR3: TGCAGCGCCGGACTAGCGGGAAGGCCTTCCTACGAGCAGTACTTC.

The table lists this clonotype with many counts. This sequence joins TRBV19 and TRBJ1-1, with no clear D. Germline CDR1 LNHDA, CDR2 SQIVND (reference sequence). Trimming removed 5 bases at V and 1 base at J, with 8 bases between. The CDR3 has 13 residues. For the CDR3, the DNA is TGTGCCAGTAGTCCACAGACGAACACTGAAGCTTTCTTT. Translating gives CASSPQTNTEAFF.

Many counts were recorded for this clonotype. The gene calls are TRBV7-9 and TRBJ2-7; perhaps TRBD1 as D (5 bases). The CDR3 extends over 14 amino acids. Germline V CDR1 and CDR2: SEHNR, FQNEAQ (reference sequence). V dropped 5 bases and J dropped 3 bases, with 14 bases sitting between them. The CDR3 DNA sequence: TGTGCCAGCAGCCGCGACAGACCGGTCTACGAGCAGTACTTC. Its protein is CASSRDRPVYEQYF.

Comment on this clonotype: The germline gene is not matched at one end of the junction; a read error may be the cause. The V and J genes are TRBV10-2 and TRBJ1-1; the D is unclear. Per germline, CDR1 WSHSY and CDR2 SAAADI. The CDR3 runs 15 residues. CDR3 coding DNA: TGTGCCTGGAGTGACCCCGGACTGTTGAACACTGAAGCTTTCTTT. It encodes CAWSDPGLLNTEAFF.

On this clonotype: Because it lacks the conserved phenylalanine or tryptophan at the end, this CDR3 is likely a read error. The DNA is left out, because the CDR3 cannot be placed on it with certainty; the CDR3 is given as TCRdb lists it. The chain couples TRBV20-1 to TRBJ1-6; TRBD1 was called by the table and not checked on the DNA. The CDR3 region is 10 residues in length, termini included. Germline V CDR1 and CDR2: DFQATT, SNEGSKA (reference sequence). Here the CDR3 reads CSGGQGIPVY.

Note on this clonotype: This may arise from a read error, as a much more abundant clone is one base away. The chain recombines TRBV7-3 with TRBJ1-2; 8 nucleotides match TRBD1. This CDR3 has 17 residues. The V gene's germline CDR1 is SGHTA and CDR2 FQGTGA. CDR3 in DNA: TGTGCCAGCAACTTAGGGTCCGGCAGGGGGCGGAGAAGTGGCTACACCTTC. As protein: CASNLGSGRGRRSGYTF.

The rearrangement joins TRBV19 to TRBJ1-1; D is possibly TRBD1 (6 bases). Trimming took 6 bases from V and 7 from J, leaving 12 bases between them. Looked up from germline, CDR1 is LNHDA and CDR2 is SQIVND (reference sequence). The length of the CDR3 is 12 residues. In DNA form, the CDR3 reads TGTGCCAGTAGCGCACAGGGCGGTGAAGCTTTCTTT. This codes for CASSAQGGEAFF.

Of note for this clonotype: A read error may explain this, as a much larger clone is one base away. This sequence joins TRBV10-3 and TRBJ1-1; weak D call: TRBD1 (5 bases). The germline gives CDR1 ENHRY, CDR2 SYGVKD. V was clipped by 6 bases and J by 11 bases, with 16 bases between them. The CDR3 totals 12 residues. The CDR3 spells CAIRDEGFIAFF. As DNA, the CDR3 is TGTGCCATCAGGGACGAGGGGTTCATCGCTTTCTTT.

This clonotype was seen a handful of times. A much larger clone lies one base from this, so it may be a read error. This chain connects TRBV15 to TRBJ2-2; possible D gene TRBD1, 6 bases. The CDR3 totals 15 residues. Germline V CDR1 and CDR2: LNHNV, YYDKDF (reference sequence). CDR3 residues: CAASSLTGNTGELFF. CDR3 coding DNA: TGTGCCGCCAGCAGCCTGACAGGGAACACCGGGGAGCTGTTTTTT.